Detailed here is one T cell receptor (beta chain). Looked up from germline, CDR1 is LNHDA and CDR2 is SQIVND (reference sequence). CDR3 size: 15 residues. After removal of 4 bases from V and 6 bases from J, the junction contained 12 bases not matched to a gene. The data are from a study of T cell changes during pregnancy in multiple sclerosis. The method was immunoSEQ multiplex PCR; TCRdb's version includes in-frame clones alone and lacks a portion of them. The sample gives around 40,000 clones, approximately 90% of which show up once; 0.47% is in the top ten. The material sequenced was CD4+ T cells from peripheral blood mononuclear cells, taken in the first trimester of pregnancy. The chain combines TRBV19 with TRBJ2-7; 7 bases are a match to TRBD1. This receptor was obtained from a female donor in good health, enrolled as a control in a pregnancy study. The CDR3 sequence: CASSRFGQAQVEQYF. CDR3 DNA: TGTGCCAGTAGTAGATTCGGACAGGCACAGGTCGAGCAGTACTTC.